One sample yielded the 10 T cell receptor beta chains listed below, sequenced in a study of CD8+CD57+ T cells in acquired aplastic anemia. The study profiled TCR beta VDJ and CDR3 using genomic DNA as template. TCRdb itself ran the reads through MiXCR, one entry per CDR3 protein. This table has 400,000 to 450,000 distinct CDR3 sequences, under 80% appearing once. Sequencing was performed on sorted CD4+, CD8+, or CD8+CD57+ T cells (not recorded which) from PBMCs. These receptors originate from a human donor in good health, serving as a control.

This chain links TRBV3-1 with TRBJ1-1; 10 bases match TRBD1. J was trimmed by 9 bases and V by 1 base; bases with no gene match: 5. This CDR3 region has 14 residues. CDR1 and CDR2 (germline): LGHDT, YNNKEL (reference sequence). CDR3 nucleotide sequence: TGTGCCAGCAGCCAAGGCGGGACAGGGGACAAAGCTTTCTTT. Encoded protein: CASSQGGTGDKAFF.

In this sample, this clonotype turned up a few times. The chain combines TRBV20-1 with TRBJ2-5; D gene ambiguous. Trimming cost V 2 bases and J 2 bases, with 3 bases left between them. The CDR3 totals 11 residues. Germline V gene lookup returns CDR1 DFQATT and CDR2 SNEGSKA (reference sequence). This CDR3 is CSARRQETQYF. CDR3 in DNA: TGCAGTGCTAGACGGCAAGAGACCCAGTACTTC.

The chain has TRBV5-8 and TRBJ2-1; perhaps TRBD1 as D (8 bases). The CDR3 has 17 amino acids. Germline V CDR1 and CDR2: SGHTS, YDEGEE. V gave up 2 bases and J gave up 1 base, with 16 bases separating them. The CDR3 loop reads CASSFRTRTGSYNEQFF. The CDR3 bases are TGTGCCAGCAGCTTTCGGACTAGGACAGGGTCCTACAATGAGCAGTTCTTC.

Comments on this clonotype: Mismatch with germline at one junction end may stem from a read error. The CDR3 nucleotides are TGTGCCAGCCGTGAAATGGCGGGGTGTTACGAGACCCAGTACTTC. As protein: CASREMAGCYETQYF. The V gene is TRBV25-1, the J gene TRBJ2-5; D may be TRBD2 (6 bases). The CDR3 is made up of 15 amino acids. Germline CDR1 reads MGHDK; CDR2 reads SYGVNS.

The CDR3, as DNA: TGCGCTGGCAGCCCGGGGAGAACGGAAAAACTGTTTTTT. It is translated as CAGSPGRTEKLFF. This chain links TRBV5-1 with TRBJ1-4; D remains ambiguous. Germline V lookup: CDR1 SGHRS, CDR2 YFSETQ. The CDR3 has 13 residues.

Comments on this clonotype: Compared with germline, one end of the junction differs, possibly owing to a read error. The genes are TRBV7-2 and TRBJ1-2, with 7 bases fitting TRBD1. Germline-derived CDR1 and CDR2 are SGHTA and FQGNSA. This CDR3 contains 14 residues. The CDR3 nucleotides are TGTGCCAGCAGCGTACAGGGGTTAAGCTATGGGGCCAACTTC. Translating gives CASSVQGLSYGANF.

This clonotype was detected once. It is unclear where the CDR3 begins or ends on the DNA, so no DNA is shown, and the CDR3 is as TCRdb lists it. The rearrangement joins TRBV29-1 to TRBJ2-3; the table names TRBD1, a call not compared with the DNA. The CDR3 spans 16 amino acids, including both terminal residues. Germline V gene lookup returns CDR1 SQVTM and CDR2 ANQGSEA. CDR3 sequence reads: CSAGPRTGVATGTQFF.

The chain carries TRBV7-8 and TRBJ2-7; D not certain. Germline V CDR1 and CDR2: SGHVS, FQNEAQ. The ends were cut back, 5 bases at V and 2 bases at J, with 13 bases in the middle. This CDR3 has 14 amino acids. CDR3 bases: TGTGCCAGCAGCGGCACCCGGGCCCCCTACGAGCAGTACTTC. Its translation is CASSGTRAPYEQYF.

J is TRBJ2-1 and V is TRBV19; the D gene is possibly TRBD2 (6 bases). CDR1 LNHDA and CDR2 SQIVND come from the germline V gene (reference sequence). This CDR3 has 17 residues. V shed 10 bases and J shed 3 bases, with 25 bases lying between them. In DNA, the CDR3 is TGTGCCATCAGTGCCCCGGTGGGAGGCCGGGACTACAATGAGCAGTTCTTC. It yields the protein CAISAPVGGRDYNEQFF.

The V and J genes are TRBV7-3 and TRBJ1-1; D gene uncertain. Trimming shortened V by 6 bases and J by 11 bases, and 19 bases separated the two germline ends. Germline V CDR1 and CDR2: SGHTA, FQGTGA. The CDR3 covers 13 residues. The CDR3 sequence: CASREGPYTGAFF. DNA of the CDR3: TGTGCCAGCAGGGAGGGTCCGTACACTGGCGCTTTCTTT.